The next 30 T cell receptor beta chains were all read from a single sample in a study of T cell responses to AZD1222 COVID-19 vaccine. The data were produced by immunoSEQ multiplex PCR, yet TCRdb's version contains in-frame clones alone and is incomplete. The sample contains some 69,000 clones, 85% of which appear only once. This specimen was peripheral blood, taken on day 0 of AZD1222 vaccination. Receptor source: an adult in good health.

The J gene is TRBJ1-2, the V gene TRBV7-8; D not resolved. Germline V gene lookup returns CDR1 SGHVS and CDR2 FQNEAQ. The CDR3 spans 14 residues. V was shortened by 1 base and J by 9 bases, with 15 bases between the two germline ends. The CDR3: CASSLDSAGSSYTF. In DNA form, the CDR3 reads TGTGCCAGCAGCTTAGATTCGGCGGGGAGTAGCTACACCTTC.

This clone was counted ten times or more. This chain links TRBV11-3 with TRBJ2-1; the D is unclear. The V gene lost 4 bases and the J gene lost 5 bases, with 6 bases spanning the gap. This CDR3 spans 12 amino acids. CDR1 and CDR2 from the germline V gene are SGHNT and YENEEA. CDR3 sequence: CASSSWNNEQFF. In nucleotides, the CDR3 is TGTGCCAGCAGCTCCTGGAACAATGAGCAGTTCTTC.

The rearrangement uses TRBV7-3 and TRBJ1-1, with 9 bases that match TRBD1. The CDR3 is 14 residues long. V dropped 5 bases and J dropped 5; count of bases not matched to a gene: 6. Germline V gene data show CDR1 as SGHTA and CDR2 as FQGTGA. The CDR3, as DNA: TGTGCCAGCAGCCCCGGACAGGGGCGGACTGAAGCTTTCTTT. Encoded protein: CASSPGQGRTEAFF.

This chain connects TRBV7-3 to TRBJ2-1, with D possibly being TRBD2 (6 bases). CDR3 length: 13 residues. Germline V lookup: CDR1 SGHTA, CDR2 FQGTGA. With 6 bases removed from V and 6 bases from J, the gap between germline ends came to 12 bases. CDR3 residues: CASSSPGVNEQFF. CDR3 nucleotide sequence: TGTGCCAGCAGTTCCCCGGGGGTCAATGAGCAGTTCTTC.

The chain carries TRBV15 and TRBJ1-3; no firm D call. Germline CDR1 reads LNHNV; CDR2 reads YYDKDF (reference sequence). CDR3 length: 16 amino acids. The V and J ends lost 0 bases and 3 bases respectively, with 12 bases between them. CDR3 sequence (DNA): TGTGCCACCAGCAGAGATCCCTGGGGAGGTGGAAACACCATATATTTT. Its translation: CATSRDPWGGGNTIYF.

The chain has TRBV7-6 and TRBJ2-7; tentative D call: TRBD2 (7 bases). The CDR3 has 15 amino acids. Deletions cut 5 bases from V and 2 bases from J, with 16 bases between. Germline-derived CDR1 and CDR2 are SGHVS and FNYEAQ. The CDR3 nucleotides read TGTGCCAGCAGCCCCGGTGGGGAGGGGGCCTACGAGCAGTACTTC. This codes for CASSPGGEGAYEQYF.

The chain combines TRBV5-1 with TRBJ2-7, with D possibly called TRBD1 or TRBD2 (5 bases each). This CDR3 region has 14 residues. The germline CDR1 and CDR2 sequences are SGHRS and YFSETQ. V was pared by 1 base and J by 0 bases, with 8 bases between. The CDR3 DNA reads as TGCGCCAGCAGCTTGTCAGGGAGCTCCTACGAGCAGTACTTC. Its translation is CASSLSGSSYEQYF. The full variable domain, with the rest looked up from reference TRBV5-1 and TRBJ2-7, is KAGVTQTPRYLIKTRGQQVTLSCSPISGHRSVSWYQQTPGQGLQFLFEYFSETQRNKGNFPGRFSGRQFSNSRSEMNVSTLELGDSALYLCASSLSGSSYEQYFGPGTRLTVT.

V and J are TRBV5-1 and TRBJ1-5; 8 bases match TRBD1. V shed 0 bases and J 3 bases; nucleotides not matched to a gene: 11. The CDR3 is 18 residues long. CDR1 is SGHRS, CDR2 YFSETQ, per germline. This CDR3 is CASSLGSGGLINNQPQHF. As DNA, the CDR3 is TGCGCCAGCAGCTTGGGTTCAGGGGGCTTAATAAACAATCAGCCCCAGCATTTT.

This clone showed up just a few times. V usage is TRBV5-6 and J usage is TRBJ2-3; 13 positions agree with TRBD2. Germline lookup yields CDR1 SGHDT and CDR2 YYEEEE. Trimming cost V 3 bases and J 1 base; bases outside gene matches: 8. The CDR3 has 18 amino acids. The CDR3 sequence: CASSSGLAGDRGTDTQYF. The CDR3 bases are TGTGCCAGCAGCTCCGGACTAGCGGGGGATCGCGGCACAGATACGCAGTATTTT.

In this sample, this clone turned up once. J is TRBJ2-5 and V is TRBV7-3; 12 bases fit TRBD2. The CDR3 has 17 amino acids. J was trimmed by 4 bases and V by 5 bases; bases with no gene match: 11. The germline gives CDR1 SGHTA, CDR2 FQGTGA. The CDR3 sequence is CASSPGTSGRRPETQYF. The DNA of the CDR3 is TGTGCCAGCAGCCCGGGGACTAGCGGGCGGAGGCCAGAGACCCAGTACTTC.

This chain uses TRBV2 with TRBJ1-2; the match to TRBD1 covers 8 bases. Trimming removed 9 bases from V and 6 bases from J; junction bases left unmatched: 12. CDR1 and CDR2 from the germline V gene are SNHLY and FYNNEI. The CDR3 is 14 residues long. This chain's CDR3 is CARSGQAPLDGYTF. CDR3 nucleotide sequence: TGTGCCAGGTCGGGACAGGCCCCCTTGGATGGCTACACCTTC. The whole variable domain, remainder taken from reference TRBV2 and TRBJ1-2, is EPEVTQTPSHQVTQMGQEVILRCVPISNHLYFYWYRQILGQKVEFLVSFYNNEISEKSEIFDDQFSVERPDGSNFTLKIRSTKLEDSAMYFCARSGQAPLDGYTFGSGTRLTVV.

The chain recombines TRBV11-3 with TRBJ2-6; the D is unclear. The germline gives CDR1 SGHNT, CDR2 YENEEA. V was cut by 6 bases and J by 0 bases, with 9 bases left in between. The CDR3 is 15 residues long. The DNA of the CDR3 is TGTGCCAGCAGTCCCGGAGACTCTGGGGCCAACGTCCTGACTTTC. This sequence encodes CASSPGDSGANVLTF.

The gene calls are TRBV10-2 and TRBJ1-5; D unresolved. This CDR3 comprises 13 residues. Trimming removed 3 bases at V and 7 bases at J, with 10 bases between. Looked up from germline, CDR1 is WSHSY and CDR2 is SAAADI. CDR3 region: CASSDQRSQPQHF. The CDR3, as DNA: TGCGCCAGCAGTGATCAAAGAAGCCAGCCCCAGCATTTT.

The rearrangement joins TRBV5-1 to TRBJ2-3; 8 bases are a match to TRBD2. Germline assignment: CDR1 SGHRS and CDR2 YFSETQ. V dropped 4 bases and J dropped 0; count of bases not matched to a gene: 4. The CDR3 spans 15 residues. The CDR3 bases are TGCGCCAGCAGCCTTAGCGGGACTAGCACAGATACGCAGTATTTT. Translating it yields CASSLSGTSTDTQYF.

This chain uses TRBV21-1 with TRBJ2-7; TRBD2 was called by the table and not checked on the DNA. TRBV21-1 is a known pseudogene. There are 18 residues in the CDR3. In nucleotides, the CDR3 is TGTGCCAGCAGCAATCTAGCGGGGGGCCCCAACCGAGTCTACGAGCAGTACTTC. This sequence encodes CASSNLAGGPNRVYEQYF.

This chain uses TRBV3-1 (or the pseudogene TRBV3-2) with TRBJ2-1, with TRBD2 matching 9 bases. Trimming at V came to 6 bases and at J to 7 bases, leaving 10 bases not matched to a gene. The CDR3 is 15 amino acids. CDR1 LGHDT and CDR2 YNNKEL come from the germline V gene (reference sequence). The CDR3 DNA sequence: TGTGCCAGCAGTGAGTGGCGGGGGGGCAGGAATGAGCAGTTCTTC. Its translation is CASSEWRGGRNEQFF.

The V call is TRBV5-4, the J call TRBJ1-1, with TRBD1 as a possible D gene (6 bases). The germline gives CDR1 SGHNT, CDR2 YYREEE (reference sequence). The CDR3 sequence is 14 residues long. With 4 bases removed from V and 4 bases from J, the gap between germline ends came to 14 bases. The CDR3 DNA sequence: TGTGCCAGCAGCCAAGTGGGGGCAATCACTGAAGCTTTCTTT. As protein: CASSQVGAITEAFF.

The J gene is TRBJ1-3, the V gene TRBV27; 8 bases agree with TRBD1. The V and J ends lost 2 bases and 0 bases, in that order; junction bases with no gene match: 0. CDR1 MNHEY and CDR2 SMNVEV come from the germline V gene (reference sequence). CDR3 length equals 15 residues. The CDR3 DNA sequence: TGTGCCAGCAGTTTAACAGGGGGCTCTGGAAACACCATATATTTT. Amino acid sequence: CASSLTGGSGNTIYF.

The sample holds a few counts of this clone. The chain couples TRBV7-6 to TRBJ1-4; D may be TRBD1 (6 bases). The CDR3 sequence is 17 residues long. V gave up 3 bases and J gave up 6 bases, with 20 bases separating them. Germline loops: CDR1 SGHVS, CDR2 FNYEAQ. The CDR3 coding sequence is TGTGCCAGCAGCTTCCCCGCTCGCGGACAGAGATATGAAAAACTGTTTTTT. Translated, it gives CASSFPARGQRYEKLFF.

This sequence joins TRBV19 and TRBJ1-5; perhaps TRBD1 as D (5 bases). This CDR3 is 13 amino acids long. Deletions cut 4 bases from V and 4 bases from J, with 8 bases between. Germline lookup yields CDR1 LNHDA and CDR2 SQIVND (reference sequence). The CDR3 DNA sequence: TGTGCCAGTAGTAATCAGGGAAATCAGCCCCAGCATTTT. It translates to CASSNQGNQPQHF. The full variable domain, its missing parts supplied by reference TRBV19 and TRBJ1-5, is DGGITQSPKYLFRKEGQNVTLSCEQNLNHDAMYWYRQDPGQGLRLIYYSQIVNDFQKGDIAEGYSVSREKKESFPLTVTSAQKNPTAFYLCASSNQGNQPQHFGDGTRLSIL.

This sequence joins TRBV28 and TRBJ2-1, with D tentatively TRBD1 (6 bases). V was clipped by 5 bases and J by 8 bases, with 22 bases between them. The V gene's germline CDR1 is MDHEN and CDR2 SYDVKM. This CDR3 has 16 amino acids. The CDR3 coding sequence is TGTGCCAGCAGTCATCTGACAGGTGGAGGCCTGCATGAGCAGTTCTTC. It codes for CASSHLTGGGLHEQFF.

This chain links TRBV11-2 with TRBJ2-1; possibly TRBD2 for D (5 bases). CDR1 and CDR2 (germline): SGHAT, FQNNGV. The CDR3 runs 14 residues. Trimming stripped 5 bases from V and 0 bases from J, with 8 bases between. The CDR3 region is CASSVGSSYNEQFF. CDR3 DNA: TGTGCCAGCAGCGTGGGGAGCTCCTACAATGAGCAGTTCTTC.

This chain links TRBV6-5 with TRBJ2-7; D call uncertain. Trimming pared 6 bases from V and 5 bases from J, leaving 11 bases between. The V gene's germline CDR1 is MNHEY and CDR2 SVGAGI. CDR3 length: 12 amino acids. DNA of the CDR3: TGTGCCAGCAGCAGCTTCTACGACGAGCAGTACTTC. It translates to CASSSFYDEQYF.

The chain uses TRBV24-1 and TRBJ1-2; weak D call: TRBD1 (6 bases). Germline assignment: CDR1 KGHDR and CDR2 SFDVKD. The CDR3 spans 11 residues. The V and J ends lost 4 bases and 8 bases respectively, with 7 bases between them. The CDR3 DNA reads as TGTGCCACCAGTGAGGGACACGGCTACACCTTC. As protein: CATSEGHGYTF.

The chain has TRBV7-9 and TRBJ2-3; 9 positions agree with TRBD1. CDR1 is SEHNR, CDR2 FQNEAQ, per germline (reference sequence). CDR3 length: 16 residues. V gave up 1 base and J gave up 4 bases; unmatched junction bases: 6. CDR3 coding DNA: TGTGCCAGCAGCTTAGTTGGCGACAGGGGGGCAGATACGCAGTATTTT. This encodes CASSLVGDRGADTQYF.

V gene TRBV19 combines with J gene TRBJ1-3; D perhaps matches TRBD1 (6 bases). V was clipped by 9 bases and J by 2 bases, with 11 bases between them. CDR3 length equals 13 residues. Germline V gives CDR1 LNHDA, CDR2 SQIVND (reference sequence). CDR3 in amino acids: CASQQGTGNTIYF. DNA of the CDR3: TGTGCCAGCCAACAGGGAACTGGAAACACCATATATTTT. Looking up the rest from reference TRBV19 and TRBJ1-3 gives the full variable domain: DGGITQSPKYLFRKEGQNVTLSCEQNLNHDAMYWYRQDPGQGLRLIYYSQIVNDFQKGDIAEGYSVSREKKESFPLTVTSAQKNPTAFYLCASQQGTGNTIYFGEGSWLTVV.

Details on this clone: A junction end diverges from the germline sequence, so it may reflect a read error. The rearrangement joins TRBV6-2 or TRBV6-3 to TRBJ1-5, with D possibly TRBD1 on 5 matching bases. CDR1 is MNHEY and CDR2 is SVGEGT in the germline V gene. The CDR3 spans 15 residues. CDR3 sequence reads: CASNYQGVSNQPQHF. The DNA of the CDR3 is TGTGCCAGCAATTACCAGGGAGTCAGCAATCAGCCCCAGCATTTT.

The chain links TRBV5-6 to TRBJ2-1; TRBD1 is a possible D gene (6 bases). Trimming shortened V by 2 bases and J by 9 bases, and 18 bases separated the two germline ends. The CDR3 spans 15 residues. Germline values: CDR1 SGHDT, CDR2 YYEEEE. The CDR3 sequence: CASSLDLGARGEQFF. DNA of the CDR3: TGTGCCAGCAGCTTAGATCTGGGGGCCCGGGGTGAGCAGTTCTTC.

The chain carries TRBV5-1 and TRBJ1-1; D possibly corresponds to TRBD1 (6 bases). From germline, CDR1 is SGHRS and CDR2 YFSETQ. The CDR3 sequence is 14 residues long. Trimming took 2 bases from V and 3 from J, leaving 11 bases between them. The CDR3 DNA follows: TGCGCCAGCAGCTTCACAGGGAGGGACACTGAAGCTTTCTTT. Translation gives CASSFTGRDTEAFF.

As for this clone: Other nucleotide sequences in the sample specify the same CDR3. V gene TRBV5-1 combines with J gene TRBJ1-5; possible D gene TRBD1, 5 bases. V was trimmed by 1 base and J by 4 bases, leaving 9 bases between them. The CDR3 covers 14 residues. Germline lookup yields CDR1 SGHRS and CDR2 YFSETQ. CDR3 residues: CASSLRGGNQPQHF. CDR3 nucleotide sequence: TGCGCCAGCAGCTTGAGGGGCGGTAATCAGCCCCAGCATTTT. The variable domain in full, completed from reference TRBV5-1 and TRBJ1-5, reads KAGVTQTPRYLIKTRGQQVTLSCSPISGHRSVSWYQQTPGQGLQFLFEYFSETQRNKGNFPGRFSGRQFSNSRSEMNVSTLELGDSALYLCASSLRGGNQPQHFGDGTRLSIL.